One sample yielded the 8 T cell receptor beta chains listed below, sequenced in a study of regulatory T cells in long-lasting Graves disease. Time point given: persistent/refractory GD, antithyroid drugs over 5 years with positive TRAb. With RNA extracted from PBMCs as input, the TCR library was made. Arm-PCR of CDR3 regions with iRepertoire HTBI primers generated TCR beta libraries. TCRdb redid the calling of the multiplex PCR reads with MiXCR, one entry per CDR3 protein. The table has around 400,000 distinct CDR3 sequences, around 20% seen once. The specimen was peripheral blood mononuclear cells (PBMCs), collected when the disease was refractory, from a patient treated with antithyroid drugs. These receptors all come from a female donor with Graves disease.

There are many counts of this clonotype. This chain uses TRBV6-2 or TRBV6-3 with TRBJ2-2, with a tentative D call TRBD2 (6 bases). CDR3 length equals 14 residues. Germline CDR1 is MNHEY and CDR2 is SVGEGT. V shed 3 bases and J shed 6 bases, with 11 bases lying between them. The CDR3 DNA follows: TGTGCCAGCAGTTATTCGGGGGACCCCGGGGAGCTGTTTTTT. Translating it yields CASSYSGDPGELFF.

In DNA form, the CDR3 reads TGTGCCAGCAGCTTACAGGGTACAGATACGCAGTATTTT. Amino acid sequence: CASSLQGTDTQYF. The genes are TRBV7-3 and TRBJ2-3, with D possibly matching TRBD1 (5 bases). V gave up 2 bases and J gave up 3 bases, with 6 bases separating them. The CDR3 sequence is 13 residues long. Germline V gene sequence: CDR1 SGHTA, CDR2 FQGTGA.

This clonotype was seen a few times. This rearrangement joins TRBV7-9 to TRBJ2-7; D is ambiguous. The CDR3 runs to 12 residues. Germline V lookup: CDR1 SEHNR, CDR2 FQNEAQ (reference sequence). V was shortened by 4 bases and J by 3 bases, with 7 bases between the two germline ends. CDR3 bases: TGTGCCAGCAGCTCCGCCGTCTACGAGCAGTACTTC. Amino acids: CASSSAVYEQYF.

The chain uses TRBV20-1 and TRBJ1-5; maybe TRBD1 (5 bases). The CDR3 runs to 12 residues. V gave up 6 bases and J gave up 5 bases, with 11 bases separating them. Germline assignment: CDR1 DFQATT and CDR2 SNEGSKA (reference sequence). CDR3 nucleotide sequence: TGCAGTGCGGGCGACAGTGATCAGCCCCAGCATTTT. Translation: CSAGDSDQPQHF.

V is TRBV18 and J is TRBJ2-5; no clear D gene. CDR1 KGHSH and CDR2 LQKENI come from the germline V gene. CDR3 length equals 14 residues. V was clipped by 3 bases and J by 1 base, with 9 bases between them. Written as DNA, the CDR3 is TGTGCCAGCTCACCCCCGACCTTCCAAGAGACCCAGTACTTC. This sequence encodes CASSPPTFQETQYF.

The table lists this clonotype with a few counts. The genes are TRBV7-9 and TRBJ2-7; TRBD1 agrees at 7 bases. This CDR3 comprises 15 residues. Per the germline V gene, CDR1 is SEHNR and CDR2 is FQNEAQ (reference sequence). With V trimmed by 5 bases and J by 3 bases, 10 bases remained unmatched. The DNA for the CDR3 is TGTGCCAGCAGCCCGCGACAGGGAGCCTACTACGAGCAGTACTTC. Translation gives CASSPRQGAYYEQYF.

There are many counts of this clonotype. The chain is built from TRBV6-1 and TRBJ1-1; no clear D gene. The CDR3 is made up of 11 amino acids. The V end was cut by 6 bases, the J end by 5 bases, with 7 bases between. Germline CDR1 MNHNS, CDR2 SASEGT. CDR3 sequence (DNA): TGTGCCAGCAGCTATAGTACTGAAGCTTTCTTT. It translates to CASSYSTEAFF.

This clonotype was observed at least ten times. The chain is built from TRBV5-1 and TRBJ2-4; D call uncertain. Deletions cut 0 bases from V and 1 base from J, with 14 bases between. This CDR3 has 17 amino acids. In germline, CDR1 is SGHRS, CDR2 YFSETQ. CDR3 coding DNA: TGCGCCAGCAGCTTGGGCCCAGTCGAAGGGGCCAAAAACATTCAGTACTTC. Encoded protein: CASSLGPVEGAKNIQYF.